These 11 T cell receptor beta chains came from one sample sequenced in a study of blood T cell repertoires in COVID-19. The assay was immunoSEQ multiplex PCR, and TCRdb's table has in-frame clones only and misses some. The sample carries 230,000 or so clones, about nine tenths recorded once. Sequenced input: PBMCs or T cells enriched from blood (not recorded which). The receptors shown here come from a woman in her 40s with acute COVID-19.

DNA for the CDR3: TGTGCCAGCAGCACGGGTGAGGGCGACAACAATGAGCAGTTCTTC. Amino acids: CASSTGEGDNNEQFF. V gene TRBV7-3 combines with J gene TRBJ2-1, with D possibly being TRBD2 (5 bases). The CDR3 spans 15 residues. V lost 5 bases to trimming and J lost 5 bases, with 16 bases between them. Looked up from germline, CDR1 is SGHTA and CDR2 is FQGTGA.

The chain has TRBV5-8 and TRBJ2-4; D is perhaps TRBD1 (5 bases). Germline values: CDR1 SGHTS, CDR2 YDEGEE. There are 14 residues in the CDR3. Between the trimmed V and J ends, which lost 4 bases and 0 bases, there was a span of 8 bases. CDR3 protein: CASSLRGAKNIQYF. The CDR3 coding sequence is TGTGCCAGCAGCCTTAGGGGAGCCAAAAACATTCAGTACTTC.

The chain uses TRBV4-1 and TRBJ2-7; D uncertain. Germline CDR1 MGHRA, CDR2 YSYEKL. The ends were cut back, 4 bases at V and 2 bases at J, with 12 bases in the middle. CDR3 length: 14 residues. The CDR3 reads CASSRIGGPYEQYF. DNA for the CDR3: TGCGCCAGCAGCCGAATAGGTGGGCCCTACGAGCAGTACTTC.

The chain is built from TRBV7-9 and TRBJ2-3; unclear D gene. The CDR3 length is 13 residues. Germline loops: CDR1 SEHNR, CDR2 FQNEAQ (reference sequence). V was shortened by 0 bases and J by 6 bases, with 7 bases between the two germline ends. The CDR3 coding sequence is TGTGCCAGCAGCTTAGCGGCTTGGGATACGCAGTATTTT. It is translated as CASSLAAWDTQYF.

As for this clone: Its ends do not fully match the called genes, so a read error is possible. The rearrangement uses TRBV2 and TRBJ2-7; TRBD2 might be the D (6 bases). The CDR3 runs 12 residues. Looked up from germline, CDR1 is SNHLY and CDR2 is FYNNEI. CDR3 loop: CASSGDSHEQYF. The CDR3 nucleotides are TGTGCCAGCAGTGGGGACTCCCACGAGCAGTACTTC. Full variable domain (remainder filled in from reference TRBV2 and TRBJ2-7): EPEVTQTPSHQVTQMGQEVILRCVPISNHLYFYWYRQILGQKVEFLVSFYNNEISEKSEIFDDQFSVERPDGSNFTLKIRSTKLEDSAMYFCASSGDSHEQYFGPGTRLTVT.

The rearrangement links TRBV19 to TRBJ1-2; 10 bases fit TRBD1. Germline V lookup: CDR1 LNHDA, CDR2 SQIVND (reference sequence). V lost 3 bases and J lost 4; bases outside the gene matches: 8. CDR3 length: 16 amino acids. This CDR3 reads CASSIRGTGAGYGYTF. CDR3 DNA: TGTGCCAGTAGTATCCGAGGGACAGGGGCTGGCTATGGCTACACCTTC.

The chain links TRBV4-1 to TRBJ2-3; 11 nucleotides line up with TRBD1. The CDR3 covers 16 residues. Trimming cost V 0 bases and J 3 bases; bases outside gene matches: 2. Germline V CDR1 and CDR2: MGHRA, YSYEKL. The CDR3 loop reads CASSQEGTGGTDTQYF. CDR3 DNA sequence: TGCGCCAGCAGCCAAGAAGGGACAGGGGGGACAGATACGCAGTATTTT.

The chain is built from TRBV27 and TRBJ2-2, with 9 positions matching TRBD1. The germline CDR1 and CDR2 sequences are MNHEY and SMNVEV (reference sequence). Trimming at V came to 6 bases and at J to 4 bases, leaving 15 bases not matched to a gene. This CDR3 contains 18 residues. The CDR3 protein is CASRRQIPGTGRTGELFF. The CDR3 DNA follows: TGTGCCAGCAGGCGACAGATTCCGGGGACAGGGCGCACCGGGGAGCTGTTTTTT.

A few counts support this clone. V usage is TRBV2 and J usage is TRBJ1-2; no definite D call. CDR1 is SNHLY, CDR2 FYNNEI, per germline. The CDR3 consists of 11 residues. The V end lost 7 bases, the J end lost 4 bases, and 7 bases lay between the germline ends. This CDR3 reads CASTDFYGYTF. The CDR3 DNA is TGTGCCAGCACGGACTTCTATGGCTACACCTTC.

This clone was seen once. The rearrangement joins TRBV18 to TRBJ2-7, with 8 bases that match TRBD1. The V and J ends lost 6 bases and 3 bases, in that order; junction bases with no gene match: 10. CDR1 KGHSH and CDR2 LQKENI come from the germline V gene. CDR3 length: 15 amino acids. CDR3 protein: CASSSPGGGYYEQYF. DNA of the CDR3: TGTGCCAGCTCCTCACCAGGGGGCGGATACTACGAGCAGTACTTC.

This clone has only a few counts. J is TRBJ2-7 and V is TRBV6-2 or TRBV6-3; TRBD1 might be the D (5 bases). This CDR3 is 12 amino acids long. The V gene lost 1 base and the J gene lost 6 bases, with 7 bases spanning the gap. Per the germline V gene, CDR1 is MNHEY and CDR2 is SVGEGT. CDR3 amino acids: CASSYWQGEQYF. The CDR3 DNA sequence: TGTGCCAGCAGTTACTGGCAGGGCGAGCAGTACTTC.